The source of this TCR beta chain is a study of shared clonotypes between healthy human individuals. As concerns this clone: Other DNA sequences of this sample code for an identical CDR3.

Produced via immunoSEQ multiplex PCR; TCRdb's table is partial and in-frame only. The sample consists of 2 million to 3 million clones, approximately 94% of them appearing once. Per germline, CDR1 SQVTM and CDR2 ANQGSEA. The CDR3 contains 13 residues. V lost 6 bases to trimming and J lost 0 bases, with 11 bases between them. The sample comprised naive CD4+ T cells from PBMCs. Subset described: CD45RA+ positively selected. The receptor was isolated from a man aged 18 to 30 in good health. Some clones in this sample may be carry-over from other donors' samples. The V call is TRBV29-1, the J call TRBJ2-5; D is unclear. The CDR3 loop reads CSVGASYQETQYF. In nucleotides, the CDR3 is TGCAGCGTGGGCGCCTCGTACCAAGAGACCCAGTACTTC.